These T cell receptor beta chains were read from a single sample in a study of cytomegalovirus exposure and HLA in healthy donors. Some clones are missing from TCRdb's copy, which holds only in-frame ones; the method was immunoSEQ multiplex PCR. There are 150,000 to 200,000 clones in the sample; around 87% occur only once, and 1.5% to 2% lies in the top ten. Input material: PBMCs. Source of these receptors: a woman younger than 35 in good health and CMV-seronegative. Each CDR3 is given without its conserved first and last residue. The order of the fields is CDR3 protein, J gene, CDR3 length, D gene, V gene. The D gene is left open where the match is weak.

CDR3 protein: ASSFADRAETQY
J gene: TRBJ2-5
CDR3 length: 12
D gene: TRBD1
V gene: TRBV5-1

CDR3 protein: ASSSPGQGKETQY
J gene: TRBJ2-5
CDR3 length: 13
D gene: TRBD1
V gene: TRBV19

CDR3 protein: ASSLSSNSYNEQF
J gene: TRBJ2-1
CDR3 length: 13
D gene: -
V gene: TRBV7-2

CDR3 protein: ASSVGPGGTEAF
J gene: TRBJ1-1
CDR3 length: 12
D gene: -
V gene: TRBV9

CDR3 protein: ASSPKGIGQVTNYGYT
J gene: TRBJ1-2
CDR3 length: 16
D gene: -
V gene: TRBV7-2

CDR3 protein: ASSQTLGLAGGAPN
J gene: TRBJ2-3
CDR3 length: 14
D gene: TRBD2
V gene: TRBV5-1

CDR3 protein: ASSVAPDGETQY
J gene: TRBJ2-5
CDR3 length: 12
D gene: -
V gene: TRBV9

CDR3 protein: ASSQDFFGGQTGRSNQPQH
J gene: TRBJ1-5
CDR3 length: 19
D gene: TRBD1
V gene: TRBV4-1

CDR3 protein: ASLGPPSPGAKAGELF
J gene: TRBJ2-2
CDR3 length: 16
D gene: -
V gene: TRBV2

CDR3 protein: ASSLEDRGYEQY
J gene: TRBJ2-7
CDR3 length: 12
D gene: TRBD1
V gene: TRBV7-6

CDR3 protein: ASSRNTGGRMNTEAF
J gene: TRBJ1-1
CDR3 length: 15
D gene: TRBD1
V gene: TRBV18

CDR3 protein: ASSLTPKEQNYGYT
J gene: TRBJ1-2
CDR3 length: 14
D gene: -
V gene: TRBV5-1

CDR3 protein: ASSQTGGVSYEQY
J gene: TRBJ2-7
CDR3 length: 13
D gene: TRBD1
V gene: TRBV5-4

CDR3 protein: ASSLNRDTEAF
J gene: TRBJ1-1
CDR3 length: 11
D gene: -
V gene: TRBV7-2

CDR3 protein: ARSRQGRYGYT
J gene: TRBJ1-2
CDR3 length: 11
D gene: TRBD1
V gene: TRBV5-3

CDR3 protein: ASSDRGPYGYT
J gene: TRBJ1-2
CDR3 length: 11
D gene: -
V gene: TRBV6-1

CDR3 protein: ASSADYLLEQY
J gene: TRBJ2-7
CDR3 length: 11
D gene: -
V gene: TRBV5-1

CDR3 protein: ASSLGWADQETQY
J gene: TRBJ2-5
CDR3 length: 13
D gene: -
V gene: TRBV5-1

CDR3 protein: ASSTPPLQEQY
J gene: TRBJ2-5
CDR3 length: 11
D gene: -
V gene: TRBV27

CDR3 protein: ASSPYPGLPLGTEAF
J gene: TRBJ1-1
CDR3 length: 15
D gene: -
V gene: TRBV5-5

CDR3 protein: ASSLKTGTLEAF
J gene: TRBJ1-1
CDR3 length: 12
D gene: -
V gene: TRBV7-2

CDR3 protein: ASRSSWAGVNYGYT
J gene: TRBJ1-2
CDR3 length: 14
D gene: -
V gene: TRBV6-6

CDR3 protein: ASKGANTGELF
J gene: TRBJ2-2
CDR3 length: 11
D gene: -
V gene: TRBV27

CDR3 protein: ARSIPGLAGGPGDEQF
J gene: TRBJ2-1
CDR3 length: 16
D gene: -
V gene: TRBV7-5

CDR3 protein: ASRIGWTGGYEQY
J gene: TRBJ2-7
CDR3 length: 13
D gene: TRBD1
V gene: TRBV5-6

CDR3 protein: ASSGGLDQPQH
J gene: TRBJ1-5
CDR3 length: 11
D gene: -
V gene: TRBV10-1

CDR3 protein: ASSPNYSGQGQETQY
J gene: TRBJ2-5
CDR3 length: 15
D gene: TRBD1
V gene: TRBV18

CDR3 protein: ASSESGGAF
J gene: TRBJ1-1
CDR3 length: 9
D gene: TRBD1
V gene: TRBV2

CDR3 protein: ASSFRGTSSYEQY
J gene: TRBJ2-7
CDR3 length: 13
D gene: TRBD2
V gene: TRBV28

CDR3 protein: SGIGRDRANNEQF
J gene: TRBJ2-1
CDR3 length: 13
D gene: TRBD1
V gene: TRBV29-1

CDR3 protein: ASSHGTASNEQF
J gene: TRBJ2-1
CDR3 length: 12
D gene: TRBD1
V gene: TRBV6-5

CDR3 protein: ASSSPLTTTDTGELF
J gene: TRBJ2-2
CDR3 length: 15
D gene: -
V gene: TRBV7-9

CDR3 protein: AWSVGHVGPAGGYT
J gene: TRBJ1-2
CDR3 length: 14
D gene: -
V gene: TRBV30

CDR3 protein: ASSAERGGQGKEGYT
J gene: TRBJ1-2
CDR3 length: 15
D gene: TRBD1
V gene: TRBV9

CDR3 protein: ASSPTAGGGYEQY
J gene: TRBJ2-7
CDR3 length: 13
D gene: TRBD1
V gene: TRBV18

CDR3 protein: ASSASSGTSGKDTQY
J gene: TRBJ2-3
CDR3 length: 15
D gene: TRBD2
V gene: TRBV7-6

CDR3 protein: SVADSTNTGELF
J gene: TRBJ2-2
CDR3 length: 12
D gene: -
V gene: TRBV29-1

CDR3 protein: ASEDKGYGYT
J gene: TRBJ1-2
CDR3 length: 10
D gene: -
V gene: TRBV2

CDR3 protein: ASSPRATSGSRRDTQY
J gene: TRBJ2-3
CDR3 length: 16
D gene: TRBD2
V gene: TRBV18

CDR3 protein: ASSPSGGYNEQF
J gene: TRBJ2-1
CDR3 length: 12
D gene: TRBD2
V gene: TRBV5-1

CDR3 protein: ASSPGLIFAYEQY
J gene: TRBJ2-7
CDR3 length: 13
D gene: -
V gene: TRBV7-9

CDR3 protein: ASSPVGQSGNTIY
J gene: TRBJ1-3
CDR3 length: 13
D gene: -
V gene: TRBV18

CDR3 protein: ASSVGRKETGELF
J gene: TRBJ2-2
CDR3 length: 13
D gene: -
V gene: TRBV9